These 16 T cell receptor beta chains share one sample of origin, sequenced in a study of cytomegalovirus exposure and HLA in healthy donors. Primers included in the PCR were 60 Vbeta and 13 Jbeta primers. Produced via immunoSEQ multiplex PCR; TCRdb's table is partial and in-frame only. The sample includes 200,000 to 300,000 clones, roughly 84% seen only once; the top ten take 0.24%. The sample comprised PBMCs. All receptors derive from a girl aged 2 to 10 in good health and CMV-seronegative.

V gene TRBV19 combines with J gene TRBJ1-2; a possible D gene is TRBD1 (5 bases). The CDR3 sequence is 14 residues long. V was clipped by 0 bases and J by 8 bases, with 13 bases between them. Germline lookup yields CDR1 LNHDA and CDR2 SQIVND (reference sequence). The DNA of the CDR3 is TGTGCCAGTAGTATAGATGCAGGGTATCGCGGCTACACCTTC. Translation: CASSIDAGYRGYTF.

The rearrangement links TRBV4-2 to TRBJ2-4; perhaps TRBD1 as D (5 bases). The CDR3 runs 14 residues. Trimming removed 2 bases at V and 6 bases at J, with 11 bases between. Germline V gene data show CDR1 as LGHNA and CDR2 as YNFKEQ. The CDR3 region has the DNA TGTGCCAGCAGCCAAAAACCTCAGGGAAACATTCAGTACTTC. Protein sequence: CASSQKPQGNIQYF.

J is TRBJ2-4 and V is TRBV15; 8 nucleotides agree with TRBD2. CDR3 size: 14 residues. Trimming cost V 3 bases and J 7 bases; bases outside gene matches: 5. Germline CDR1 and CDR2: LNHNV and YYDKDF (reference sequence). As DNA, the CDR3 is TGTGCCACCAGCAGCGCACAGCGGGGGAACATTCAGTACTTC. Encoded protein: CATSSAQRGNIQYF.

The genes are TRBV7-9 and TRBJ1-1; no definite D call. The CDR3 spans 14 residues. The ends were cut back, 1 base at V and 1 base at J, with 7 bases in the middle. Germline V gene sequence: CDR1 SEHNR, CDR2 FQNEAQ (reference sequence). CDR3: CASSLEVANTEAFF. The DNA for the CDR3 is TGTGCCAGCAGCTTAGAAGTGGCGAACACTGAAGCTTTCTTT.

V is TRBV2 and J is TRBJ2-1; 7 positions match TRBD2. Losses at the gene ends were 3 bases for V and 8 bases for J; bases not matched to a gene: 10. This CDR3 comprises 15 residues. CDR1 is SNHLY, CDR2 FYNNEI, per germline. The CDR3 region has the DNA TGTGCCAGCAGTGAGATGAGCGGGGATAAGGATGAGCAGTTCTTC. Its protein is CASSEMSGDKDEQFF. Filled out from reference TRBV2 and TRBJ2-1, the complete variable domain reads EPEVTQTPSHQVTQMGQEVILRCVPISNHLYFYWYRQILGQKVEFLVSFYNNEISEKSEIFDDQFSVERPDGSNFTLKIRSTKLEDSAMYFCASSEMSGDKDEQFFGPGTRLTVL.

This chain joins TRBV5-1 and TRBJ2-3; D might be TRBD2 (5 bases). Trimming cost V 1 base and J 0 bases, with 15 bases left between them. The germline V gene has CDR1 SGHRS and CDR2 YFSETQ. CDR3 length: 17 amino acids. CDR3 nucleotide sequence: TGCGCCAGCAGCTTGAGCGGTGACGGATCTAGCACAGATACGCAGTATTTT. It specifies CASSLSGDGSSTDTQYF.

This chain links TRBV7-9 with TRBJ2-7, with TRBD1 as a possible D gene (6 bases). The CDR3 loop spans 14 amino acids. CDR1 and CDR2 (germline): SEHNR, FQNEAQ (reference sequence). The ends were cut back, 4 bases at V and 5 bases at J, with 15 bases in the middle. CDR3 DNA sequence: TGTGCCAGCAGCTCAACCGTTGGGGGCGACGAGCAGTACTTC. Translated, it gives CASSSTVGGDEQYF.

The J gene is TRBJ1-1, the V gene TRBV29-1; D is ambiguous. V lost 5 bases, J lost 0 bases, and 13 bases lay in between. This CDR3 comprises 14 residues. Germline loops: CDR1 SQVTM, CDR2 ANQGSEA. CDR3 sequence: CSVLILSMNTEAFF. The CDR3 nucleotides read TGCAGCGTTTTAATTCTGAGTATGAACACTGAAGCTTTCTTT.

V and J are TRBV2 and TRBJ2-3; TRBD2 aligns across 11 bases. Germline V CDR1 and CDR2: SNHLY, FYNNEI. J was trimmed by 3 bases and V by 6 bases; bases with no gene match: 5. CDR3 length: 15 residues. The DNA of the CDR3 is TGTGCCAGCAGCCCGGGACTAGCGGTTACAGATACGCAGTATTTT. The encoded protein is CASSPGLAVTDTQYF.

The chain has TRBV2 and TRBJ2-5; D not resolved. The DNA end lines up better with TRBJ2-7; the J call may be wrong. This CDR3 is 12 amino acids long. Germline V gene lookup returns CDR1 SNHLY and CDR2 FYNNEI. CDR3 residues: CASRVEPYEQYF. CDR3 DNA: TGTGCCAGCCGGGTGGAGCCCTACGAGCAGTACTTC.

This clone was seen more than once but under ten times. The J gene is TRBJ2-3, the V gene TRBV27, with TRBD2 matching 9 bases. The CDR3 spans 15 residues. Losses at the gene ends were 5 bases for V and 3 bases for J; bases not matched to a gene: 6. Germline V CDR1 and CDR2: MNHEY, SMNVEV (reference sequence). The CDR3, as DNA: TGTGCCAGCAGTGTAGCGGGAGAGGGGACAGATACGCAGTATTTT. Translated: CASSVAGEGTDTQYF.

The chain recombines TRBV30 with TRBJ2-1, with D perhaps matching TRBD1 (5 bases). Germline V gene lookup returns CDR1 GTSNPN and CDR2 SVGIG (reference sequence). The CDR3 sequence is 13 residues long. Between the trimmed V and J ends, which lost 3 bases and 3 bases, there was a span of 9 bases. CDR3 sequence: CAWSLDSYNEQFF. CDR3 sequence (DNA): TGTGCCTGGAGCCTAGACAGCTACAATGAGCAGTTCTTC.

The V gene is TRBV5-6, the J gene TRBJ1-1; D perhaps matches TRBD1 (6 bases). The ends were cut back, 0 bases at V and 11 bases at J, with 11 bases in the middle. Germline loops: CDR1 SGHDT, CDR2 YYEEEE. The CDR3 is 12 amino acids. CDR3 region: CASSLGGQFAFF. The CDR3 nucleotides are TGTGCCAGCAGCTTGGGGGGGCAGTTCGCTTTCTTT. Using reference TRBV5-6 and TRBJ1-1 for the parts outside the CDR3, the full variable domain is DAGVTQSPTHLIKTRGQQVTLRCSPKSGHDTVSWYQQALGQGPQFIFQYYEEEERQRGNFPDRFSGHQFPNYSSELNVNALLLGDSALYLCASSLGGQFAFFGQGTRLTVV.

The chain links TRBV19 to TRBJ2-5, with TRBD2 matching over 8 bases. The trim removed 6 bases at V and 4 bases at J, leaving 7 bases unmatched. The CDR3 is 14 residues long. Germline V gene data show CDR1 as LNHDA and CDR2 as SQIVND (reference sequence). In DNA form, the CDR3 reads TGTGCCAGTAGCCTAGGACTAGCAAGAGAGACCCAGTACTTC. This encodes CASSLGLARETQYF.

CDR3 in amino acids: CSASQPDGYTF. The DNA of the CDR3 is TGCAGTGCTAGCCAACCGGATGGCTACACCTTC. This chain connects TRBV20-1 to TRBJ1-2; D not resolved. This CDR3 has 11 residues. The V gene's germline CDR1 is DFQATT and CDR2 SNEGSKA (reference sequence). V lost 3 bases and J 6 bases, leaving 8 bases between the germline ends.

The rearrangement uses TRBV5-1 and TRBJ2-6; 8 nucleotides align to TRBD1. This CDR3 is 16 amino acids long. Per the germline V gene, CDR1 is SGHRS and CDR2 is YFSETQ. After removal of 0 bases from V and 2 bases from J, the junction contained 1 base not matched to a gene. The CDR3 DNA is TGCGCCAGCAGCTTGGCAGGGGGCACTGGGGCCAACGTCCTGACTTTC. Translation: CASSLAGGTGANVLTF.